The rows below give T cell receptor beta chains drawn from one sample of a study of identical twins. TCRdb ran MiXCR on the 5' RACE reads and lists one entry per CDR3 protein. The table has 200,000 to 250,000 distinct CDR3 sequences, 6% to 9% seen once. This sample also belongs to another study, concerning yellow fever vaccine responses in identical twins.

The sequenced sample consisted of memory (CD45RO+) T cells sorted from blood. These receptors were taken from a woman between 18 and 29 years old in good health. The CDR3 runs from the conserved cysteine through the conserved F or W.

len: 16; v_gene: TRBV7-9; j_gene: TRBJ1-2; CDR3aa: CASSLDGTGGERGYTF
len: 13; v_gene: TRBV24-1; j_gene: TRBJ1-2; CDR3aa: CATSDPNSNGYTF
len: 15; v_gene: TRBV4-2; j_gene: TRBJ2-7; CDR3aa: CASSQDSSGTYEQYF
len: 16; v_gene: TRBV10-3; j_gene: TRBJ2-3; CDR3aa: CAISSIAGAGTDTQYF
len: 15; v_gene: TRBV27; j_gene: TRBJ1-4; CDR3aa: CASSLSRGPREKLFF
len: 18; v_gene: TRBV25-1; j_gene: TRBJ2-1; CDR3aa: CASSDPAGGQFEYNEQFF
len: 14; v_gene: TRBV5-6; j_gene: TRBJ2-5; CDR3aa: CASSFGGFQETQYF
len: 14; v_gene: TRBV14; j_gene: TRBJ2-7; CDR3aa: CASSPLAGRYEQYF
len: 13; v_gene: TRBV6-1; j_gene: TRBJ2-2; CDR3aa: CASSPGTRRELFF
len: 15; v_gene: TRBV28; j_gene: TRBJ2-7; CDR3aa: CASRPLGGLNYEQYF
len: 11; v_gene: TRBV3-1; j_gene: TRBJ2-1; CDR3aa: CASSQLGEQFF
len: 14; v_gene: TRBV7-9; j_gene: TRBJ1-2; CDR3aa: CASSLLPEQHGYTF
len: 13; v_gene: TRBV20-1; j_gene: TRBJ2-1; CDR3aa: CSAPTGVISEQFF
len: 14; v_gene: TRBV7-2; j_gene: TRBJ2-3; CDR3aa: CASSLDRGADTQYF
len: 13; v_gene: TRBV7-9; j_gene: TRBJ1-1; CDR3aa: CASSSLSGGKAFF
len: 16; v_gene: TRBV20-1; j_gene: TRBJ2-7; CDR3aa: CSANPLQGSYSYEQYF
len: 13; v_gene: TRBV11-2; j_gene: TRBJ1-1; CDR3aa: CASSLVENTEAFF
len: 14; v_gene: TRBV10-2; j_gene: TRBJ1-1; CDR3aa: CASSALGRNTEAFF
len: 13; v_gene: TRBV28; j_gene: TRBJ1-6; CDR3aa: CASSLWANSPLHF
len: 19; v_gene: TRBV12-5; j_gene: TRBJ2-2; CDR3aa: CASGDTAGAYSLDTGELFF